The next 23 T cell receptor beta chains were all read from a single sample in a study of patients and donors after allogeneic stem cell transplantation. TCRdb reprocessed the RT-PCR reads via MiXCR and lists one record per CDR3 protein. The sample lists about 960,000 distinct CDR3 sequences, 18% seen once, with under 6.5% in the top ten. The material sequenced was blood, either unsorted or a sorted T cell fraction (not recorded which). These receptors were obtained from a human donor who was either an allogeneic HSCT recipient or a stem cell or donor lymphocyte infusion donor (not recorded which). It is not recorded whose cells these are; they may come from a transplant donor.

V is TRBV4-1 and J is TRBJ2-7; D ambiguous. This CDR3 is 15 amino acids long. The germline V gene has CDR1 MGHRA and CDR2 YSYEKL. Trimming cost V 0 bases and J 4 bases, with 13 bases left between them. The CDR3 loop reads CASSQEDVSPYEQYF. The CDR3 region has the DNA TGCGCCAGCAGCCAAGAAGATGTATCTCCGTACGAGCAGTACTTC.

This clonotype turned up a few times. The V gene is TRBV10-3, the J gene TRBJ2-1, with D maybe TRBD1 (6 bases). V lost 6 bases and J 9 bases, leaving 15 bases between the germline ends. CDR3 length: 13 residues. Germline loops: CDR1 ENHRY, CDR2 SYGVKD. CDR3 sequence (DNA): TGTGCCATCAGACAAGGACAGACGGGTGAGCAGTTCTTC. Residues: CAIRQGQTGEQFF.

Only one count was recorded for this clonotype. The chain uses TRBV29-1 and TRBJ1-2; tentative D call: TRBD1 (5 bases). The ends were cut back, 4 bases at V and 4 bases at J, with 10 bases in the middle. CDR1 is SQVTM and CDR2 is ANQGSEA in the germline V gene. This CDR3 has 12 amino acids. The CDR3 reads CSVVGEGYGYTF. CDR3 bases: TGCAGCGTTGTGGGGGAGGGCTATGGCTACACCTTC.

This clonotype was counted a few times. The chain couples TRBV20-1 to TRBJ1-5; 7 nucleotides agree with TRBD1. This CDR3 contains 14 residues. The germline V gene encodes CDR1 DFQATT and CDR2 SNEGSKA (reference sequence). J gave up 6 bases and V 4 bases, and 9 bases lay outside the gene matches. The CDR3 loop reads CSATPRTGIQPQHF. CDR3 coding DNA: TGCAGTGCTACACCCCGGACAGGTATTCAGCCCCAGCATTTT.

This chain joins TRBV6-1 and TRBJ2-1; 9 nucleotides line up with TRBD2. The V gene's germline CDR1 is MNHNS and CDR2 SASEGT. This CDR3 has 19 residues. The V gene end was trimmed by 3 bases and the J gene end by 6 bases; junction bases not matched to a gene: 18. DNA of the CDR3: TGTGCCAGCAGTGATTGGCTAGCGGGATTATCGTTACGGGGCAATGAGCAGTTCTTC. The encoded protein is CASSDWLAGLSLRGNEQFF.

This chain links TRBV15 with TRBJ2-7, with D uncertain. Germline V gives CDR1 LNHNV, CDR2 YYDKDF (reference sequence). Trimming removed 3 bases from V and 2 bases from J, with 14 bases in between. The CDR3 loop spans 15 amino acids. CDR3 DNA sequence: TGTGCCACCAGCAGGTTGCTAGGTCTACCCTACGAGCAGTACTTC. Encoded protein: CATSRLLGLPYEQYF.

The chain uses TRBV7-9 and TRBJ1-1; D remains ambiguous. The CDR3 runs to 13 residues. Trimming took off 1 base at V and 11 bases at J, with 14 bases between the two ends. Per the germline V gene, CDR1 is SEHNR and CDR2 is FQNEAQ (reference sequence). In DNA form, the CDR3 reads TGTGCCAGCAGCTTAGTGGTTAGCAGAGGGGCTTTCTTT. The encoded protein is CASSLVVSRGAFF.

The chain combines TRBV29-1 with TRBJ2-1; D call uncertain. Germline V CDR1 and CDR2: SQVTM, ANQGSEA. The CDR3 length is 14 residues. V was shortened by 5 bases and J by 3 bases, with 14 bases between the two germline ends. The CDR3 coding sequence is TGCAGCGTTTTAGAACGCCAGCTCTACAATGAGCAGTTCTTC. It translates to CSVLERQLYNEQFF.

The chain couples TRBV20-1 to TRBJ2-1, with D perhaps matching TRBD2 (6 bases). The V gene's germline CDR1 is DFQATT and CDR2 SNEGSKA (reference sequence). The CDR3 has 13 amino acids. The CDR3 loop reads CRAGGSSYNEQFF. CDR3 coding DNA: TGCAGGGCTGGGGGGAGCTCCTACAATGAGCAGTTCTTC.

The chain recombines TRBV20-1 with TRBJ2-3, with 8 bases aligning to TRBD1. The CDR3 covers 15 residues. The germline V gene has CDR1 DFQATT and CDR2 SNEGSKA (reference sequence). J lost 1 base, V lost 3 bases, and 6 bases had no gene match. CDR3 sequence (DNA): TGCAGTGCTAGTAGGACAGGGTATCGCACAGATACGCAGTATTTT. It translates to CSASRTGYRTDTQYF.

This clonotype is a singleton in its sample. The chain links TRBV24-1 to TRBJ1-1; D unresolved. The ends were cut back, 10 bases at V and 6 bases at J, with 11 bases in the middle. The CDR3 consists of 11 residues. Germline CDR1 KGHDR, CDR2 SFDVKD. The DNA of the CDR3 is TGTGCCACGACGGACGGACCTGAAGCTTTCTTT. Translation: CATTDGPEAFF.

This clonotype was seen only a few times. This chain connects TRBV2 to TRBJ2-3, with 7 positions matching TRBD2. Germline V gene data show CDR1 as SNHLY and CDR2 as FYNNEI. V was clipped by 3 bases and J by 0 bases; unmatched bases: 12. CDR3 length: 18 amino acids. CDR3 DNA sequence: TGTGCCAGCAGTGACGGTTGGAAAGCGGGGCCTAGCACAGATACGCAGTATTTT. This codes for CASSDGWKAGPSTDTQYF.

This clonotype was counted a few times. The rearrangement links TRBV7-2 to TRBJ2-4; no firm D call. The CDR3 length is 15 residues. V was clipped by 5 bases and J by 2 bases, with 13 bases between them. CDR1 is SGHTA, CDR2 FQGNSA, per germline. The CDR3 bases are TGTGCCAGCAGCCCTCATTCCGGAACCAAAAACATTCAGTACTTC. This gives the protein CASSPHSGTKNIQYF.

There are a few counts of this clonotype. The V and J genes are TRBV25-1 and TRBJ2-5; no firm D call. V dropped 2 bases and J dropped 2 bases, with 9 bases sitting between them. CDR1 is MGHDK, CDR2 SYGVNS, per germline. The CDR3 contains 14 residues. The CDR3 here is CASSESYGQETQYF. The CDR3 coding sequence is TGTGCCAGCAGTGAAAGCTATGGTCAAGAGACCCAGTACTTC.

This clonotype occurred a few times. CDR3 sequence: CASRKGLYNEQFF. The CDR3 DNA follows: TGTGCCAGCAGAAAAGGGCTTTACAATGAGCAGTTCTTC. The chain joins TRBV27 to TRBJ2-1; D call uncertain. The V and J ends lost 6 bases and 4 bases respectively, with 10 bases between them. This CDR3 region has 13 residues. Per the germline V gene, CDR1 is MNHEY and CDR2 is SMNVEV (reference sequence).

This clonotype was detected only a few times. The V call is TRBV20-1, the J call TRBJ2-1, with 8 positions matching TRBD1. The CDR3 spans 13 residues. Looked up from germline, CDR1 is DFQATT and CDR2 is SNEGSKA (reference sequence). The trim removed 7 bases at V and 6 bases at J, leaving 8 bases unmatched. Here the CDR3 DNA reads TGCAGTGTGGACAGGGATTTTATCAATGAGCAGTTCTTC. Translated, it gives CSVDRDFINEQFF.

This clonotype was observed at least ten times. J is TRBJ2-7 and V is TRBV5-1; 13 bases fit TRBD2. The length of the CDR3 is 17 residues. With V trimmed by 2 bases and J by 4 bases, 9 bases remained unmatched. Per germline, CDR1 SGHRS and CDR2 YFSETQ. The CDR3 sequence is CASSFPPGTSGTYEQYF. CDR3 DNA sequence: TGCGCCAGCAGCTTTCCCCCCGGGACTAGCGGGACGTACGAGCAGTACTTC.

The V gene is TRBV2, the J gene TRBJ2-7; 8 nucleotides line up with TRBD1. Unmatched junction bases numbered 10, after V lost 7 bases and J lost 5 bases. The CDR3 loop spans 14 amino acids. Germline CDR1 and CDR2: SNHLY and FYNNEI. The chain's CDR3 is CASISRTGLHEQYF. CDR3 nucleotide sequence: TGTGCCAGCATCTCCAGGACAGGGCTCCACGAGCAGTACTTC.

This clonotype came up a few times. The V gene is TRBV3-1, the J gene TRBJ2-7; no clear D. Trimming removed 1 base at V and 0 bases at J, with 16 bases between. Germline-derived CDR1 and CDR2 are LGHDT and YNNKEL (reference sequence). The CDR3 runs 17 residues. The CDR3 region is CASSQVGRHSSSYEQYF. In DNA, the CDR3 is TGTGCCAGCAGCCAAGTGGGAAGGCACTCAAGCTCCTACGAGCAGTACTTC.

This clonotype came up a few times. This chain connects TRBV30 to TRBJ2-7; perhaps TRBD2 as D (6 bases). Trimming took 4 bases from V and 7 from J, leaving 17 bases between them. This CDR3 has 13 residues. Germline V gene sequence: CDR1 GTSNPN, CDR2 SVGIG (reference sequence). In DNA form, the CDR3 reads TGTGCCTGGACCACCGGGGGTGGGCGGGAGCAGTACTTC. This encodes CAWTTGGGREQYF.

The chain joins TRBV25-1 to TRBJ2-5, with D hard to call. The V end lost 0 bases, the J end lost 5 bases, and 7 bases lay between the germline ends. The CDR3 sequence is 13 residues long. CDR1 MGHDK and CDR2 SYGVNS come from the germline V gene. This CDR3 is CASSEYGVETQYF. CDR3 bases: TGTGCCAGCAGTGAATATGGGGTGGAGACCCAGTACTTC.

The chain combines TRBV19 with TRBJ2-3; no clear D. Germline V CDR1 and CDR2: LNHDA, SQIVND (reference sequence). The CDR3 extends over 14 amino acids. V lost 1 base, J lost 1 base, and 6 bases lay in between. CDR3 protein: CASSIGAGTDTQYF. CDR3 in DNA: TGTGCCAGTAGTATAGGGGCGGGCACAGATACGCAGTATTTT.

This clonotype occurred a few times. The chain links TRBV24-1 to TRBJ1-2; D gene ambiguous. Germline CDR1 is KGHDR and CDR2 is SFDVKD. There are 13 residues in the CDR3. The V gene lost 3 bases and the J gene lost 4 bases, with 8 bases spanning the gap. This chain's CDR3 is CATSDVDGYGYTF. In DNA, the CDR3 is TGTGCCACCAGTGATGTAGACGGCTATGGCTACACCTTC.